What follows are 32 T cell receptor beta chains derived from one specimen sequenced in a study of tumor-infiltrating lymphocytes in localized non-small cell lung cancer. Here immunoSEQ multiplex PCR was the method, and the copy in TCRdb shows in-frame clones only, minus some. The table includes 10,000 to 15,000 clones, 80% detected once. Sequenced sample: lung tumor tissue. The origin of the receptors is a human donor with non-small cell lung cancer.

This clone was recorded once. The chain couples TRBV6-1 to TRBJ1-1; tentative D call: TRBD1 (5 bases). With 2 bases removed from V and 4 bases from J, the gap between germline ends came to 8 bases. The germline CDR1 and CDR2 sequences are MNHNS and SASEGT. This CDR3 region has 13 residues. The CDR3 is CASSETGLTEAFF. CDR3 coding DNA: TGTGCCAGCAGTGAAACGGGGCTCACTGAAGCTTTCTTT.

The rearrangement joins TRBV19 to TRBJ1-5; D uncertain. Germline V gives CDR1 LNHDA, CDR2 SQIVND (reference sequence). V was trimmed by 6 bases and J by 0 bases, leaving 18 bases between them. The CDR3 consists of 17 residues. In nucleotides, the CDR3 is TGTGCCAGTAGATCTCTGCTGGGAGCCGTTAGCAATCAGCCCCAGCATTTT. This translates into CASRSLLGAVSNQPQHF.

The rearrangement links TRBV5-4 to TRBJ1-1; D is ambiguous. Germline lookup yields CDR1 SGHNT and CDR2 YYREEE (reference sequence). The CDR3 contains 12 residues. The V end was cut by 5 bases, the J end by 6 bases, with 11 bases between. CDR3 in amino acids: CASSGPRAEAFF. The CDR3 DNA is TGTGCCAGCAGTGGCCCGAGGGCTGAAGCTTTCTTT.

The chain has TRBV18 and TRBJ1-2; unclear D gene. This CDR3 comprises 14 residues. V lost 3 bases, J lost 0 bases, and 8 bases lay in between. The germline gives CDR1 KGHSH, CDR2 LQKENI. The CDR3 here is CASSPPNSNYGYTF. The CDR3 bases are TGTGCCAGCTCACCCCCCAACTCTAACTATGGCTACACCTTC. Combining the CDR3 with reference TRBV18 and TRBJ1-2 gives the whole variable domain NAGVMQNPRHLVRRRGQEARLRCSPMKGHSHVYWYRQLPEEGLKFMVYLQKENIIDESGMPKERFSAEFPKEGPSILRIQQVVRGDSAAYFCASSPPNSNYGYTFGSGTRLTVV.

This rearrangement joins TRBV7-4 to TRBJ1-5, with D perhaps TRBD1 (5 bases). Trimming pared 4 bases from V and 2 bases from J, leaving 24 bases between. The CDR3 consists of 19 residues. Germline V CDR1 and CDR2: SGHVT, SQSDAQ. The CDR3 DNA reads TGTGCCAGCAGCTGGTTACCCAGGGCATCCCTATACGGCAATCAGCCCCAGCATTTT. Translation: CASSWLPRASLYGNQPQHF. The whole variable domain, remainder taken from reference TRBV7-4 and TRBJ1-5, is GAGVSQSPRYKVAKRGRDVALRCDSISGHVTLYWYRQTLGQGSEVLTYSQSDAQRDKSGRPSGRFSAERPERSVSTLKIQRTEQGDSAVYLCASSWLPRASLYGNQPQHFGDGTRLSIL.

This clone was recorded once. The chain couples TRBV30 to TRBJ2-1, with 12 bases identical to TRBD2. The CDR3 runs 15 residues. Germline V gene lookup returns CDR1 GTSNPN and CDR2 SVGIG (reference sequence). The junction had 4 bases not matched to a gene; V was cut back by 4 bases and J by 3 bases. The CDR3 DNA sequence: TGTGCCTGGACCGCACTAGCGGGGGGCTACAATGAGCAGTTCTTC. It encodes CAWTALAGGYNEQFF.

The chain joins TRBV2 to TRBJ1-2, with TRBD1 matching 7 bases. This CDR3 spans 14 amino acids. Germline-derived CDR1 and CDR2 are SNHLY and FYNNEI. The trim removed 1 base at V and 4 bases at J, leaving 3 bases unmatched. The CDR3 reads CASSEGGQPYGYTF. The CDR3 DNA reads TGTGCCAGCAGTGAAGGGGGACAGCCCTATGGCTACACCTTC.

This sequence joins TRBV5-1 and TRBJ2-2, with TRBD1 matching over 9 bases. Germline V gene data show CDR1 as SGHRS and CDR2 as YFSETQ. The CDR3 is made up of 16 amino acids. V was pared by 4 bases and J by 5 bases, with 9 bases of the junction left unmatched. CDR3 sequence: CASSPSGQGPTGELFF. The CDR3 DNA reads TGCGCCAGCAGCCCCTCAGGACAGGGGCCGACCGGGGAGCTGTTTTTT.

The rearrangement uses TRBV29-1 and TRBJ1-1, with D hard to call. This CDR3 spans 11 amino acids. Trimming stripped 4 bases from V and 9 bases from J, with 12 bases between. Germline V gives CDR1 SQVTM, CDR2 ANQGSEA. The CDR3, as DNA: TGCAGCGTTGTGGTCGTCGGACAAGCTTTCTTT. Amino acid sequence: CSVVVVGQAFF.

The CDR3 nucleotides are TGTGCCAGCAGCCCCGGGGGGGCAGGGGAGTACGAGCAGTACTTC. The encoded protein is CASSPGGAGEYEQYF. The chain carries TRBV5-4 and TRBJ2-7; TRBD2 matches 8 bases. Germline loops: CDR1 SGHNT, CDR2 YYREEE (reference sequence). The CDR3 totals 15 residues. J lost 4 bases, V lost 4 bases, and 10 bases had no gene match. The variable domain in full, with the rest retrieved from reference TRBV5-4 and TRBJ2-7, is ETGVTQSPTHLIKTRGQQVTLRCSSQSGHNTVSWYQQALGQGPQFIFQYYREEENGRGNFPPRFSGLQFPNYSSELNVNALELDDSALYLCASSPGGAGEYEQYFGPGTRLTVT.

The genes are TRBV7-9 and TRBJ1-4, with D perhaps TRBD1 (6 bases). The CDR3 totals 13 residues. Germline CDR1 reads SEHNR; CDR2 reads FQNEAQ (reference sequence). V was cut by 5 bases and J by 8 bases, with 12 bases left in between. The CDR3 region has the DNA TGTGCCAGCAGCCCCCTAAGGGGGGAAAAACTGTTTTTT. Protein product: CASSPLRGEKLFF.

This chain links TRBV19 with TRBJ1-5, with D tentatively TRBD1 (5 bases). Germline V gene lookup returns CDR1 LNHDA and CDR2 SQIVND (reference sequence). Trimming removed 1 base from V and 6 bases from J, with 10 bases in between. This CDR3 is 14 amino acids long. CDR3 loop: CASSIGGSFQPQHF. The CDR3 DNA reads TGTGCCAGTAGTATAGGGGGCTCGTTTCAGCCCCAGCATTTT. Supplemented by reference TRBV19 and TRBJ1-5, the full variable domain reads DGGITQSPKYLFRKEGQNVTLSCEQNLNHDAMYWYRQDPGQGLRLIYYSQIVNDFQKGDIAEGYSVSREKKESFPLTVTSAQKNPTAFYLCASSIGGSFQPQHFGDGTRLSIL.

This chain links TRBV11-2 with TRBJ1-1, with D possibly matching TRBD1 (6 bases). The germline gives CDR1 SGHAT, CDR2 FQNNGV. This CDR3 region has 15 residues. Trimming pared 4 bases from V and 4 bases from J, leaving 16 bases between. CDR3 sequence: CASSSELGATTEAFF. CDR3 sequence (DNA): TGTGCCAGCAGCTCCGAGCTGGGGGCGACCACTGAAGCTTTCTTT.

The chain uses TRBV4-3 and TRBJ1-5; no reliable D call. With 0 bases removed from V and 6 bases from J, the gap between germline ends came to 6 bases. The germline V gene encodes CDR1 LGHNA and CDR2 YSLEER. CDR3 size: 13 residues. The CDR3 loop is CASSQDLGQPQHF. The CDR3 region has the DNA TGCGCCAGCAGCCAAGATCTCGGTCAGCCCCAGCATTTT.

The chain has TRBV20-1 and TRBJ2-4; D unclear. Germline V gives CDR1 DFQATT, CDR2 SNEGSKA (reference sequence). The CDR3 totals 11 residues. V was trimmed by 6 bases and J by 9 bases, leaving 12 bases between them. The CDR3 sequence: CSAKPARIQYF. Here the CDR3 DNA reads TGCAGTGCCAAGCCAGCCCGCATTCAGTACTTC.

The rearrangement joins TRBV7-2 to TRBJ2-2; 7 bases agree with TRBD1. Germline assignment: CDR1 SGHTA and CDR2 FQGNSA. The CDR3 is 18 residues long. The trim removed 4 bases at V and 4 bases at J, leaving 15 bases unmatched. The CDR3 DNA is TGTGCCAGCAGCTCCTTCACCCAGACAGGGCGCCGCACCGGGGAGCTGTTTTTT. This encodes CASSSFTQTGRRTGELFF.

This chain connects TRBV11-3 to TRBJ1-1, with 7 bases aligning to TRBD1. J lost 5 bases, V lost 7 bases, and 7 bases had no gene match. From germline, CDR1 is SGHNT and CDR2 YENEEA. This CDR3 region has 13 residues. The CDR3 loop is CASTRGGRTEAFF. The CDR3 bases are TGTGCCAGCACCCGAGGGGGCAGGACTGAAGCTTTCTTT.

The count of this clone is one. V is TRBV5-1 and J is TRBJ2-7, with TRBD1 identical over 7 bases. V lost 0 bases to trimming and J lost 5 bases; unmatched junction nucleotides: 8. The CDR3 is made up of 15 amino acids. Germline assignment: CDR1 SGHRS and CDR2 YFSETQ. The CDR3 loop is CASSLEGRGSDEQYF. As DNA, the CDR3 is TGCGCCAGCAGCTTGGAAGGCAGGGGGTCCGACGAGCAGTACTTC. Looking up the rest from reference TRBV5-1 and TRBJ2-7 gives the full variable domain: KAGVTQTPRYLIKTRGQQVTLSCSPISGHRSVSWYQQTPGQGLQFLFEYFSETQRNKGNFPGRFSGRQFSNSRSEMNVSTLELGDSALYLCASSLEGRGSDEQYFGPGTRLTVT.

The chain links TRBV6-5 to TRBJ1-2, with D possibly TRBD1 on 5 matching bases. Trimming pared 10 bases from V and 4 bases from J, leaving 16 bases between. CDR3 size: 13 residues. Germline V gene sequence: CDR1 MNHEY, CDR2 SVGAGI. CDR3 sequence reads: CATNLGGTYGYTF. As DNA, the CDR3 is TGTGCCACCAATTTGGGGGGGACCTATGGCTACACCTTC.

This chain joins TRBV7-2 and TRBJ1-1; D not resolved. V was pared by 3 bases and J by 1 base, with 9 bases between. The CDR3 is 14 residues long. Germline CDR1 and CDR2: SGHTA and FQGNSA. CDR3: CASSFYPQNTEAFF. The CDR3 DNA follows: TGTGCCAGCAGCTTCTACCCCCAGAACACTGAAGCTTTCTTT.

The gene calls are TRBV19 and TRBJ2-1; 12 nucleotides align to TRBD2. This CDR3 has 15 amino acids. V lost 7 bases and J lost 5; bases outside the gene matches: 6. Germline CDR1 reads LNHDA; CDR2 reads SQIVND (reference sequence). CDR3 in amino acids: CASTQLAGGHNEQFF. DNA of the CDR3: TGTGCCAGTACCCAACTAGCGGGGGGACACAATGAGCAGTTCTTC.

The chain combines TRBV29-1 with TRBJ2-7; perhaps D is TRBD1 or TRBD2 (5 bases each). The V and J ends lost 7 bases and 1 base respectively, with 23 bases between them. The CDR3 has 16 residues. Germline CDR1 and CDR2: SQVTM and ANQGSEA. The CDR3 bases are TGCAGCGCTACCTCCGACCAGGGAGTCTCATCCTACGAGCAGTACTTC. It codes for CSATSDQGVSSYEQYF.

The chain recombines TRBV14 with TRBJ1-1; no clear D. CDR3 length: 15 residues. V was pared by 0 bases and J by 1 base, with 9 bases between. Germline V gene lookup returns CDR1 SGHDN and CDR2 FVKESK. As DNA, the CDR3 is TGTGCCAGCAGCCAAGAGATCTCGACGAACACTGAAGCTTTCTTT. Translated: CASSQEISTNTEAFF.

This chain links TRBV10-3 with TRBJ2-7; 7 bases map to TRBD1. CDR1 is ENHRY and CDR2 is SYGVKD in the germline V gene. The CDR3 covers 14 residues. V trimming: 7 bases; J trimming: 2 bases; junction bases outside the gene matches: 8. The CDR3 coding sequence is TGTGCCATCAAGGGGACAGAAGTTACCTACGAGCAGTACTTC. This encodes CAIKGTEVTYEQYF.

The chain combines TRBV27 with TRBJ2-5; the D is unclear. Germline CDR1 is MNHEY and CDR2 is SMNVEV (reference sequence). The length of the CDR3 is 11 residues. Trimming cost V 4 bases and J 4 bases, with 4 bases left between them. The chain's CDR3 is CASSSGETQYF. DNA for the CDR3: TGTGCCAGCAGTTCGGGAGAGACCCAGTACTTC.

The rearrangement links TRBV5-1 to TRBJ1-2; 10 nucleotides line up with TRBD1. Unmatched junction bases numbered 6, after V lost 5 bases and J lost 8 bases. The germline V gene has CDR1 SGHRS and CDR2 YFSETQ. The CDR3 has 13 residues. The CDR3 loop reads CASRPGTGEGYTF. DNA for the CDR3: TGCGCCAGCAGACCCGGGACAGGGGAAGGCTACACCTTC.

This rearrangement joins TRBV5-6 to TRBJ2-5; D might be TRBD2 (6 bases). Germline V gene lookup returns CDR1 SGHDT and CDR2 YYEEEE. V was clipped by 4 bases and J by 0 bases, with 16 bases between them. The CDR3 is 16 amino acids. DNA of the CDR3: TGTGCCAGCAGCGTACTCAAAGGAGGGTACCAAGAGACCCAGTACTTC. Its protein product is CASSVLKGGYQETQYF.

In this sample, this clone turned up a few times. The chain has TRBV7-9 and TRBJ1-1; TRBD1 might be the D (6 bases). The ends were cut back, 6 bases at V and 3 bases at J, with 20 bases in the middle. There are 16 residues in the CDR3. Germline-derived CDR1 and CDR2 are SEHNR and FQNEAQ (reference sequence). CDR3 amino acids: CASSPGRNTGYTEAFF. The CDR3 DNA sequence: TGTGCCAGCAGTCCCGGGAGAAACACAGGGTACACTGAAGCTTTCTTT.

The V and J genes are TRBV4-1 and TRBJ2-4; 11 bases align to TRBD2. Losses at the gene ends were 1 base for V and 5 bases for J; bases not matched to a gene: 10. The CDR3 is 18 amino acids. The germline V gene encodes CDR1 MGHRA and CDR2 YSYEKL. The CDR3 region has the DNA TGCGCCAGCAGCCAAGGTTGGCTAGCGGGGGGAATAGAAAACATTCAGTACTTC. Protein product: CASSQGWLAGGIENIQYF.

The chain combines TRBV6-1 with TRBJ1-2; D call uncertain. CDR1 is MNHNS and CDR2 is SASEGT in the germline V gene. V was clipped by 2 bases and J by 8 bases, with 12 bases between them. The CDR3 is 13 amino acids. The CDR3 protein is CASSEILSGGYTF. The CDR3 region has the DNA TGTGCCAGCAGTGAAATTTTGTCTGGGGGCTACACCTTC.

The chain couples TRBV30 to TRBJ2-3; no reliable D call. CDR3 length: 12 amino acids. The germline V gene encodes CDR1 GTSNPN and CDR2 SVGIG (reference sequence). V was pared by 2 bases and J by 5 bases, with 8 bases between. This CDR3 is CAWSPPGDTQYF. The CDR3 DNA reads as TGTGCCTGGAGTCCCCCAGGAGATACGCAGTATTTT.

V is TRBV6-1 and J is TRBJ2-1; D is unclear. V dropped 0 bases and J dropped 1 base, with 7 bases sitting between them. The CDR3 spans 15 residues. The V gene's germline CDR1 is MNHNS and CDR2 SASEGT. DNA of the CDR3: TGTGCCAGCAGTGAAGCACCGGGTTCCTACAATGAGCAGTTCTTC. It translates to CASSEAPGSYNEQFF.